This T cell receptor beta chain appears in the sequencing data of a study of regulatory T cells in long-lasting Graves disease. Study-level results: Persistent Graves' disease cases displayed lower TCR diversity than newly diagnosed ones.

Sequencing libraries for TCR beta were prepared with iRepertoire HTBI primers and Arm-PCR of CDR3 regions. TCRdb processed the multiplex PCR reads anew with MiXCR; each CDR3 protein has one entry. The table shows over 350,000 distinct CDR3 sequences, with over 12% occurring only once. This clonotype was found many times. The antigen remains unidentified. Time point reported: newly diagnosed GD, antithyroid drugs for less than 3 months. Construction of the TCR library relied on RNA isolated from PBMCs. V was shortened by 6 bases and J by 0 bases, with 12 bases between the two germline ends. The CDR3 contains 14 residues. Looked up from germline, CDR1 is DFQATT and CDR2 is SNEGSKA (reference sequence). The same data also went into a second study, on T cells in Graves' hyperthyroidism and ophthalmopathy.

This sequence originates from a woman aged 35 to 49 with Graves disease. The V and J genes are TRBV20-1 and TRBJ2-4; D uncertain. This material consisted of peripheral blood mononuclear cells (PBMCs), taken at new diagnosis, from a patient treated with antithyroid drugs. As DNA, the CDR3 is TGCAGTGCGATCCTAGGGCTAGCCAAAAACATTCAGTACTTC. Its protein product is CSAILGLAKNIQYF.